This entry describes one TCR beta chain. Germline loops: CDR1 SGHRS, CDR2 YFSETQ. The CDR3 runs 14 residues. Trimming took 8 bases from V and 7 from J, leaving 22 bases between them. This sample is drawn from a study of cytotoxic CD8 clonotypes in ibrutinib-treated CLL. For the study at large: The patient breakdown showed 10 to 12 relapsed/refractory and under 16 treatment-naive cases, with under 18 IGHV unmutated.

About 2 micrograms of genomic DNA, which was extracted from cryopreserved PBMCs, served as the material used for the TCR beta libraries. Data came from immunoSEQ multiplex PCR; TCRdb stores just in-frame clones and leaves some out. The sample lists 50,000 to 60,000 clones, approximately 87% occurring once. The sequence came from a human donor with chronic lymphocytic leukemia. The source material was PBMCs, sampled after 24 months of ibrutinib treatment. This chain links TRBV5-1 with TRBJ2-7, with D possibly being TRBD1 or TRBD2 (6 bases each). The CDR3 DNA is TGCGCCAGTTCCGTTGGGGGCACGGCGGGGGAGCAGTACTTC. It codes for CASSVGGTAGEQYF.